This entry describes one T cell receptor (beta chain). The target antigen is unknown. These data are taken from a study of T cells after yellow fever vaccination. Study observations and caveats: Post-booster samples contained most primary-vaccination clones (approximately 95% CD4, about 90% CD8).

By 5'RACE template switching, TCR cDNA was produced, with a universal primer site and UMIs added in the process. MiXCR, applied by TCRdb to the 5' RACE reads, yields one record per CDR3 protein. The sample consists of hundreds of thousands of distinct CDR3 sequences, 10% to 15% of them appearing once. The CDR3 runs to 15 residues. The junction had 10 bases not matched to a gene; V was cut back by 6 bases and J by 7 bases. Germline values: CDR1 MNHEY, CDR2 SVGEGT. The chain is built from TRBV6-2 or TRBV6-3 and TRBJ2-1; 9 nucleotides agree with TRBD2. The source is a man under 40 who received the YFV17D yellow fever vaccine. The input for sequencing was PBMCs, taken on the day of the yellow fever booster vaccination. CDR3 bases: TGTGCCAGCAGAGCCATAGCGGGAGCTTTTAATGAGCAGTTCTTC. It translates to CASRAIAGAFNEQFF.